What follows are 9 T cell receptor beta chains derived from one specimen sequenced in a study of spatial heterogeneity in lung cancer (dated by TCRdb to between 2018 and 2021). Libraries were made using 5' RACE. The instrument was a NextSeq 500. TCRdb cleaned the public reads at Q25 with fastp, built clones with MiXCR and kept in-frame beta chains. CDR3 protein duplicates are merged, each entry listing the most common genes and DNA. This sample has 95,000 to 130,000 distinct CDR3 sequences in its table, and 12% of those were observed once. Around a sixth of the sample belongs to the ten largest clones. Per the publication, the time point label means: blood at routine non-recurrence follow-up after resection. For TCR sequencing, whole RNA was extracted from tumor and nontumor lung tissue, or from cryopreserved PBMC samples, and no cell sorting was done. Sequences were derived from PBMCs, sampled at follow-up. Receptor source: a male donor with early-stage non-small cell lung cancer.

There are a few counts of this clonotype. This chain links TRBV18 with TRBJ2-7; 7 bases align to TRBD2. The germline CDR1 and CDR2 sequences are KGHSH and LQKENI. This CDR3 region has 13 residues. The V and J ends lost 2 bases and 2 bases, in that order; junction bases with no gene match: 0. The CDR3 nucleotides read TGTGCCAGCTCACCAACTAGCGCCTACGAGCAGTACTTC. Translation: CASSPTSAYEQYF.

This clonotype occurred a few times. V gene TRBV28 combines with J gene TRBJ2-1; TRBD2 might be the D (5 bases). The CDR3 sequence is 15 residues long. Germline values: CDR1 MDHEN, CDR2 SYDVKM. V was shortened by 7 bases and J by 5 bases, with 18 bases between the two germline ends. CDR3 residues: CASKGVKTRDNEQFF. The CDR3 DNA reads as TGTGCCAGCAAGGGAGTCAAGACCCGGGACAATGAGCAGTTCTTC.

This clonotype was detected many times. V usage is TRBV5-1 and J usage is TRBJ2-3, with D possibly TRBD1 on 5 matching bases. Looked up from germline, CDR1 is SGHRS and CDR2 is YFSETQ. CDR3 length equals 15 residues. The V end lost 2 bases, the J end lost 2 bases, and 12 bases lay between the germline ends. The CDR3 loop reads CASSFKGSHTDTQYF. The CDR3 coding sequence is TGCGCCAGCAGCTTTAAGGGGTCACACACAGATACGCAGTATTTT.

This clonotype was observed a few times. The chain recombines TRBV11-3 with TRBJ2-5, with 12 nucleotides matching TRBD2. Germline V gene sequence: CDR1 SGHNT, CDR2 YENEEA. The CDR3 sequence is 16 residues long. Germline trimming cut 4 bases from V and 4 bases from J; bases unmatched to any gene: 7. In DNA, the CDR3 is TGTGCCAGCAGCTCCCCTAGCGGGGGGGCGTCAGAGACCCAGTACTTC. Translation gives CASSSPSGGASETQYF.

This clonotype was counted a few times. This chain links TRBV7-6 with TRBJ2-7, with a weak D call TRBD2 (6 bases). The CDR3 spans 15 residues. The V end was cut by 3 bases, the J end by 7 bases, with 19 bases between. Germline CDR1 SGHVS, CDR2 FNYEAQ. The chain's CDR3 is CASSLGPRGGGEQYF. CDR3 nucleotide sequence: TGTGCCAGCAGCTTGGGTCCGAGGGGAGGAGGGGAGCAGTACTTC. The variable domain in full, completed from reference TRBV7-6 and TRBJ2-7, reads GAGVSQSPRYKVTKRGQDVALRCDPISGHVSLYWYRQALGQGPEFLTYFNYEAQQDKSGLPNDRFSAERPEGSISTLTIQRTEQRDSAMYRCASSLGPRGGGEQYFGPGTRLTVT.

This clonotype came up a few times. J is TRBJ2-2 and V is TRBV6-6; D is undetermined. Germline V gives CDR1 MNHNY, CDR2 SVGAGI (reference sequence). Trimming took off 6 bases at V and 8 bases at J, with 13 bases between the two ends. The CDR3 covers 13 residues. As DNA, the CDR3 is TGTGCCAGCAGAGGCAGCCTCACAGGGGAGCTGTTTTTT. Protein product: CASRGSLTGELFF.

This clonotype came up a few times. The J gene is TRBJ2-7, the V gene TRBV18; D may be TRBD1 (6 bases). The V gene lost 4 bases and the J gene lost 5 bases, with 15 bases spanning the gap. Germline V CDR1 and CDR2: KGHSH, LQKENI. The CDR3 sequence is 14 residues long. CDR3 bases: TGTGCCAGCTCACTATTACAGGGTGGGCACGAGCAGTACTTC. Protein product: CASSLLQGGHEQYF.

The rearrangement uses TRBV7-3 and TRBJ2-3, with a possible D match to TRBD2 (6 bases). In germline, CDR1 is SGHTA, CDR2 FQGTGA. Deletions cut 5 bases from V and 4 bases from J, with 16 bases between. The length of the CDR3 is 15 residues. CDR3 nucleotides: TGTGCCAGCAGCCCGCGGGGACTTAGGGCAGATACGCAGTATTTT. It is translated as CASSPRGLRADTQYF.

CDR3: CASSPGLAGEETQYF. The CDR3 bases are TGTGCCAGCAGCCCCGGGCTAGCGGGGGAAGAGACCCAGTACTTC. The rearrangement joins TRBV7-9 to TRBJ2-5; 10 nucleotides line up with TRBD2. Germline CDR1 is SEHNR and CDR2 is FQNEAQ (reference sequence). With V trimmed by 5 bases and J by 3 bases, 6 bases remained unmatched. CDR3 length equals 15 residues.